The rows below give T cell receptor beta chains drawn from one sample of a study of blood T cell repertoires in COVID-19. TCRdb keeps only in-frame clones here, not all; method: immunoSEQ multiplex PCR. The sample yields 200,000 to 250,000 clones, 88% seen once. The specimen sequenced was PBMCs or T cells enriched from blood (not recorded which). All receptors come from a woman in her twenties or thirties who had been exposed to COVID-19. The CDR3 runs from the conserved cysteine through the conserved F or W. Each record gives: J gene, V gene, D gene, clone size, CDR3 DNA, CDR3 protein. D genes are given only for firm matches. The size entry is marked missing in some rows and otherwise reads once, few, many or a size class.

TRBJ2-1 | TRBV6-1 | NA | NA | TGTGCCAGCAGTGCGGGCTTGATAGGGCTTGGGGCAAATGAGCAGTTCTTC | CASSAGLIGLGANEQFF
TRBJ2-7 | TRBV19 | TRBD1 | NA | TGTGCCAGTAGTATCTCCCCCAGGGGGCTTTACGAGCAGTACTTC | CASSISPRGLYEQYF
TRBJ2-2 | TRBV10-3 | TRBD2 | NA | TGTGCCATCAGTGTTGGTCTAGCGGGAACCGGGGAGCTGTTTTTT | CAISVGLAGTGELFF
TRBJ1-1 | TRBV27 | TRBD1 | NA | TGTGCCAGCAGTTTCCTATCGGGACAGCTAAACACTGAAGCTTTCTTT | CASSFLSGQLNTEAFF
TRBJ2-7 | TRBV15 | TRBD2 | NA | TGTGCCACCAGCAGAGCCCGGGAGGGGTTAACCTACGAGCAGTACTTC | CATSRAREGLTYEQYF
TRBJ2-4 | TRBV3-1/TRBV3-2 | NA | NA | TGTGCCAGCAGTTACCTGGGAGGATCCATTCAGTACTTC | CASSYLGGSIQYF
TRBJ2-5 | TRBV24-1 | NA | NA | TGTGCCACCAGTGATACTCACCAAGAGACCCAGTACTTC | CATSDTHQETQYF
TRBJ1-1 | TRBV6-5 | NA | NA | TGTGCCAGCACCCAAGGGGAGGGAGGGGGGACTGAAGCTTTCTTT | CASTQGEGGGTEAFF
TRBJ1-1 | TRBV12-3/TRBV12-4 | NA | NA | TGTGCCAGCACCTTCGGAGGGTACACTGAAGCTTTCTTT | CASTFGGYTEAFF
TRBJ2-3 | TRBV10-3 | NA | NA | TGTGCCATCACTCCTAGGCCCCAGACAGCGACCCACACAGATACGCAGTATTTT | CAITPRPQTATHTDTQYF
TRBJ2-5 | TRBV9 | NA | NA | TGTGCCAGCAGCGGAAGAGCGGAGACCCAGTACTTC | CASSGRAETQYF
TRBJ2-1 | TRBV6-1 | TRBD2 | many | TGTGCCAGCAGTGAAGGTTCTAGCGGGATTTATTCCTACAATGAGCAGTTCTTC | CASSEGSSGIYSYNEQFF
TRBJ1-4 | TRBV6-1 | NA | NA | TGTGCCAGCAGTGAAGTGTTGGGAGACGAAAAACTGTTTTTT | CASSEVLGDEKLFF
TRBJ1-4 | TRBV19 | NA | NA | TGTGCCAGTAGTATAGGGCAGGGAGGTGGAAAAGAAAAACTGTTTTTT | CASSIGQGGGKEKLFF
TRBJ1-6 | TRBV28 | TRBD1 | few | TGTGCCAGCAGTCGAATCCGGGACAGGGGCCCCCCGGCCCTCCACTTT | CASSRIRDRGPPALHF
TRBJ1-3 | TRBV5-6 | NA | NA | TGTGCCAGCAGCCATGGACAGCCTGGAAACACCATATATTTT | CASSHGQPGNTIYF
TRBJ1-1 | TRBV18 | NA | NA | TGTGCCAGCTCACCATCGATTCCGGGACATAGCAACACTGAAGCTTTCTTT | CASSPSIPGHSNTEAFF
TRBJ1-2 | TRBV10-3 | NA | NA | TGTGCCATCAGTGAGTATCACAGGAGATATAGTGATGGCTACACCTTC | CAISEYHRRYSDGYTF
TRBJ2-5 | TRBV9 | TRBD2 | NA | TGTGCCAGCAGCCACAACCCGGGACTAGCGGGAGAAGAGACCCAGTACTTC | CASSHNPGLAGEETQYF
TRBJ1-6 | TRBV28 | NA | once | TGTGCCAGCAGTTTATCGAGCTCCTATAATTCACCCCTCCACTTT | CASSLSSSYNSPLHF
TRBJ2-5 | TRBV6-5 | TRBD1 | NA | TGTGCCAGCAGTTACCACCGAAGGACAGGGGGGGAGACCCAGTACTTC | CASSYHRRTGGETQYF
TRBJ1-1 | TRBV19 | TRBD1 | NA | TGTGCCAGTAGTATGGGCAGGGGGCATGGGGACACTGAAGCTTTCTTT | CASSMGRGHGDTEAFF
TRBJ2-1 | TRBV6-1 | NA | NA | TGTGCCAGCAGTGAAGAAGGTTTCCGACAGTTGTACAATGAGCAGTTCTTC | CASSEEGFRQLYNEQFF
TRBJ1-1 | TRBV6-6 | NA | NA | TGTGCCAGCAGTGGCGAGGGCAGGGGTGGGACTGAAGCTTTCTTT | CASSGEGRGGTEAFF
TRBJ2-3 | TRBV2 | NA | NA | TGTGCCAGCGGGGAGGTTGAAGATACGCAGTATTTT | CASGEVEDTQYF
TRBJ2-7 | TRBV7-3 | NA | NA | TGTGCCAGCAGCTTAAACGGGGGCGAGCAGTACTTC | CASSLNGGEQYF
TRBJ2-2 | TRBV4-2 | NA | NA | TGTGCCAGCAGCCAAGAATGGGCGGGAAACACCGGGGAGCTGTTTTTT | CASSQEWAGNTGELFF
TRBJ2-7 | TRBV9 | NA | NA | TGTGCCAGCAGCCATGTGGATGAGGGCCAGCAGTACTTC | CASSHVDEGQQYF
TRBJ1-5 | TRBV6-5 | TRBD1 | NA | TGTGCCAGCGGACAGGGGGGTGGCAATCAGCCCCAGCATTTT | CASGQGGGNQPQHF
TRBJ1-5 | TRBV5-3 | TRBD1 | NA | TGTGCCAGAAGCGACAGGGGACTTAGCAATCAGCCCCAGCATTTT | CARSDRGLSNQPQHF
TRBJ2-7 | TRBV5-4 | TRBD2 | few | TGTGCCAGCAGCCAAGCGGGGGCCTACGAGCAGTACTTC | CASSQAGAYEQYF
TRBJ1-2 | TRBV5-6 | TRBD1 | few | TGTGCCAGCAGCGCGGTGACAGGGGGTCAACGGTATGGCTACACCTTC | CASSAVTGGQRYGYTF
TRBJ2-5 | TRBV7-2 | TRBD1 | NA | TGTGCCAGCAGTTGGGACAGGGTGGGTAGCGGTTCAGAGACCCAGTACTTC | CASSWDRVGSGSETQYF
TRBJ1-2 | TRBV5-1 | NA | NA | TGCGCCAGCAGCTTGCGAGGGCTAATCTATGGCTACACCTTC | CASSLRGLIYGYTF
TRBJ2-5 | TRBV11-1 | NA | NA | TGTGCCAGCAGCTCGAGATCCCTTCAAGAGACCCAGTACTTC | CASSSRSLQETQYF
TRBJ1-2 | TRBV12-5 | NA | NA | TGTGCTAGTGGTTTGAGGAGGGCCGGCTATGGCTACACCTTC | CASGLRRAGYGYTF
TRBJ2-5 | TRBV28 | TRBD1 | NA | TGTGCCAGCAGAGGAGGACAGGGGGATCTTGAGACCCAGTACTTC | CASRGGQGDLETQYF
TRBJ1-4 | TRBV7-2 | TRBD1 | NA | TGTGCCAGCAGCAGCGGACAGGACTATAATGAAAAACTGTTTTTT | CASSSGQDYNEKLFF
TRBJ2-7 | TRBV7-8 | TRBD2 | NA | TGTGCCAGCAGCTTCCCAGGAACTAGCGGCTACGAGCAGTACTTC | CASSFPGTSGYEQYF
TRBJ1-2 | TRBV7-9 | TRBD1 | NA | TGTGCCAGCAGCCTCCGGCCCGGGACAGGGTTTCTTGGCTACACCTTC | CASSLRPGTGFLGYTF
TRBJ1-5 | TRBV2 | TRBD1 | NA | TGTGCCAGCAGTCCCAAGGGACAGGGTGGCAATCAGCCCCAGCATTTT | CASSPKGQGGNQPQHF
TRBJ2-5 | TRBV5-1 | TRBD2 | NA | TGCGCCAGCAGCTCCGGGACTAGCGGGATAGAGACCCAGTACTTC | CASSSGTSGIETQYF
TRBJ1-1 | TRBV7-3 | NA | NA | TGTGCCAGCAGCTTTGGAGGTATGACTGAAGCTTTCTTT | CASSFGGMTEAFF
TRBJ2-3 | TRBV5-4 | NA | NA | TGTGCCAGCAGCCGCCCTTCGGTCGGCACAGATACGCAGTATTTT | CASSRPSVGTDTQYF
TRBJ2-2 | TRBV5-1 | NA | NA | TGCGCCAGCCGACAGGCAACAAACACCGGGGAGCTGTTTTTT | CASRQATNTGELFF
TRBJ1-2 | TRBV2 | NA | few | TGTGCCAGCAGTCAGACGCGGTTCCCGGGCAGGGGCTATGGCTACACCTTC | CASSQTRFPGRGYGYTF
TRBJ1-2 | TRBV28 | TRBD1 | few | TGTGCCAGCAGTTACGGACAGGGGGCGAACTATGGCTACACCTTC | CASSYGQGANYGYTF
TRBJ1-1 | TRBV5-1 | NA | few | TGCGCCACCTCGACCTCGGGGGGGAACACTGAAGCTTTCTTT | CATSTSGGNTEAFF